One sample yielded the 2 T cell receptor beta chains listed below, sequenced in a study of blood T cell repertoires in COVID-19. The protocol was immunoSEQ multiplex PCR, while the TCRdb copy is restricted to in-frame clones and leaves out a portion. The sample has 200,000 to 250,000 clones; roughly 87% are singletons. Sequencing was done on a sample of PBMCs or T cells enriched from blood (not recorded which). These TCRs come from a man aged 25 to 40 who had recovered from COVID-19.

This clone has just one count. The chain is built from TRBV6-5 and TRBJ2-3, with D possibly TRBD2 on 6 matching bases. The CDR3 sequence is 15 residues long. V was trimmed by 7 bases and J by 1 base, leaving 15 bases between them. Germline lookup yields CDR1 MNHEY and CDR2 SVGAGI. The CDR3 loop is CASKSGGIGTDTQYF. CDR3 DNA sequence: TGTGCCAGCAAATCCGGAGGGATTGGCACAGATACGCAGTATTTT.

The chain is built from TRBV6-2 or TRBV6-3 and TRBJ2-3, with 8 positions matching TRBD2. CDR3 size: 19 residues. Germline CDR1 reads MNHEY; CDR2 reads SVGEGT. V shed 0 bases, J shed 1 base, and the junction held 12 bases outside the gene matches. CDR3 protein: CASSYSGLAGPCGTDTQYF. The DNA for the CDR3 is TGTGCCAGCAGTTACTCCGGACTAGCTGGGCCCTGTGGCACAGATACGCAGTATTTT.